This TCR beta chain stems from a study of pediatric ulcerative colitis. This CDR3 spans 15 amino acids. Trimming shortened V by 0 bases and J by 8 bases, and 11 bases separated the two germline ends. Germline-derived CDR1 and CDR2 are LGHNA and YNFKEQ. During colonoscopy, one to two rectal pinch biopsies were collected. This clone has just a few counts. Sequencing depth was up to 500,000 reads per sample. Sequencing used immunoSEQ multiplex PCR; TCRdb keeps in-frame clones, though not all of them. The sample carries about 35,000 clones, roughly 77% recorded once. The sequence came from a boy aged 10-17 years with mild ulcerative colitis. The sample consisted of gut tissue. The chain employs TRBV4-2 and TRBJ1-6, with unresolved D. CDR3 loop: CASSQDRLPDSPLHF. CDR3 nucleotides: TGTGCCAGCAGCCAAGACAGGCTCCCCGATTCACCCCTCCACTTT.